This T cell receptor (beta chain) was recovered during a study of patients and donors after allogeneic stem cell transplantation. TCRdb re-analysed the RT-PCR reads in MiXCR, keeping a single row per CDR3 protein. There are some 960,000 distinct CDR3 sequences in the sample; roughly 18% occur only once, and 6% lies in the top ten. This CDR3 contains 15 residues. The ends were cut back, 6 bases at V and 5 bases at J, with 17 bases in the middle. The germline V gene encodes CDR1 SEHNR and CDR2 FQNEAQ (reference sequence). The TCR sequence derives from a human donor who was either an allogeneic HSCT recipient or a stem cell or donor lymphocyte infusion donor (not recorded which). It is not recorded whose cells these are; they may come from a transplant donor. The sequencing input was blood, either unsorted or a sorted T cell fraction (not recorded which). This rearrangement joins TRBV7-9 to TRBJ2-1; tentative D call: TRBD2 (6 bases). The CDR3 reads CASSFSQGGDNEQFF. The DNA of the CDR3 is TGTGCCAGCAGTTTTAGCCAGGGAGGAGACAATGAGCAGTTCTTC.